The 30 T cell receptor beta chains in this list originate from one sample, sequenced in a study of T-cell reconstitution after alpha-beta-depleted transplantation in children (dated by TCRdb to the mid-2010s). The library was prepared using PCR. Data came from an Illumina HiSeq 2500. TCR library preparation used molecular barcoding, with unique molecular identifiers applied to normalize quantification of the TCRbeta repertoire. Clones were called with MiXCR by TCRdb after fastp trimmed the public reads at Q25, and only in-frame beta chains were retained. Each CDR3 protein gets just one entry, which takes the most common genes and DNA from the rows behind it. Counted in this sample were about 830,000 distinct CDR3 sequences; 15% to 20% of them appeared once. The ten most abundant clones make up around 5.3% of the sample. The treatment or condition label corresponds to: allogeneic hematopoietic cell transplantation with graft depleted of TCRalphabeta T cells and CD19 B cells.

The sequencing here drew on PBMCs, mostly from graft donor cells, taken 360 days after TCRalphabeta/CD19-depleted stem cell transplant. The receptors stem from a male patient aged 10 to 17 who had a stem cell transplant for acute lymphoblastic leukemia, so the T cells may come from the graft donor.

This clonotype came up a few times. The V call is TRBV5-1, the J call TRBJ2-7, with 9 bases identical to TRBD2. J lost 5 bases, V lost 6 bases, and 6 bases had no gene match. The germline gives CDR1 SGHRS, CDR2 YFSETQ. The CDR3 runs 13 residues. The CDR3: CASTASGIHEQYF. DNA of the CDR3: TGCGCCAGCACGGCTAGCGGGATCCACGAGCAGTACTTC.

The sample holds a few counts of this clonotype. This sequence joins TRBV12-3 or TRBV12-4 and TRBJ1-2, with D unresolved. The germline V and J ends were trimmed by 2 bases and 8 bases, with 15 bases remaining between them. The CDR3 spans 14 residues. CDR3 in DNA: TGTGCCAGCAGTTTAATCCTGGGAATAGGGGGCTACACCTTC. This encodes CASSLILGIGGYTF.

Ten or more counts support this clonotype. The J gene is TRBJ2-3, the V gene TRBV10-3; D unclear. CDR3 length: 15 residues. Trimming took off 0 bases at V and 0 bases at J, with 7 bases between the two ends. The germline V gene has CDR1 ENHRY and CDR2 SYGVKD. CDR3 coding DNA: TGTGCCATCAGTGAGTCGTGGGTCAGCACAGATACGCAGTATTTT. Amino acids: CAISESWVSTDTQYF.

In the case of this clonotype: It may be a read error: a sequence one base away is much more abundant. The CDR3 reads CASSPMGELFF. In nucleotides, the CDR3 is TGTGCCAGCAGTCCCATGGGGGAGCTGTTTTTT. The V call is TRBV12-3 or TRBV12-4, the J call TRBJ2-2; D is undetermined. The CDR3 has 11 amino acids. V lost 5 bases, J lost 8 bases, and 6 bases lay in between.

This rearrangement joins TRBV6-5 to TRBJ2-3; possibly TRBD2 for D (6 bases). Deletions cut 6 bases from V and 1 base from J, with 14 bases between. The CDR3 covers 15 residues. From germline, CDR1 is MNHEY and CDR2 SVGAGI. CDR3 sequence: CASRLLAGGTDTQYF. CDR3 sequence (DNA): TGTGCCAGCAGATTACTAGCCGGCGGCACAGATACGCAGTATTTT.

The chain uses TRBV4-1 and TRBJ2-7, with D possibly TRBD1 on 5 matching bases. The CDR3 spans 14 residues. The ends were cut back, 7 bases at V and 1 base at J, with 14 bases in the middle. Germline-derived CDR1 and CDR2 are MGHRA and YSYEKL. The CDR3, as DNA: TGCGCCAGCAACCAGGGTATGATGTCCTACGAGCAGTACTTC. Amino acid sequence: CASNQGMMSYEQYF.

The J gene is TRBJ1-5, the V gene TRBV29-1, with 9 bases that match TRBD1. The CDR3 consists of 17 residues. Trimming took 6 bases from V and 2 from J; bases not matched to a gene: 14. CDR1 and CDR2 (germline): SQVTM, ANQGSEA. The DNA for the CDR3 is TGCAGCGTCCGAACCGGGACAGGGCTTTTCGGCAATCAGCCCCAGCATTTT. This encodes CSVRTGTGLFGNQPQHF.

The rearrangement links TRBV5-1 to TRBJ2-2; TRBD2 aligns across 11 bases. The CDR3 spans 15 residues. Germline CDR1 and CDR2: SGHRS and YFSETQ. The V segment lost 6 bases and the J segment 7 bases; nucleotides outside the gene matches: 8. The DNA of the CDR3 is TGCGCCAGCACTCGGACTAGCGGGTGGATCGGGGAGCTGTTTTTT. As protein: CASTRTSGWIGELFF.

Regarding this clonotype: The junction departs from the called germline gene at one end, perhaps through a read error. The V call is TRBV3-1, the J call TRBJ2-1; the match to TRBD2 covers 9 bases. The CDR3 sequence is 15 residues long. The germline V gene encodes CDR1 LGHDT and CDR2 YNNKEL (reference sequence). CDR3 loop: CASSPRGTSTMSKIF. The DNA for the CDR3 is TGTGCCAGCAGCCCGAGGGGGACTAGCACTATGAGTAAGATCTTC.

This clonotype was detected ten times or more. The CDR3 nucleotides read TGTGCCAGCAGCCAGCCCGGGATAGCCAAAAACATTCAGTACTTC. Translating it yields CASSQPGIAKNIQYF. This rearrangement joins TRBV7-9 to TRBJ2-4; maybe TRBD2 (5 bases). Germline lookup yields CDR1 SEHNR and CDR2 FQNEAQ (reference sequence). The CDR3 totals 15 residues. V dropped 5 bases and J dropped 0 bases, with 11 bases sitting between them.

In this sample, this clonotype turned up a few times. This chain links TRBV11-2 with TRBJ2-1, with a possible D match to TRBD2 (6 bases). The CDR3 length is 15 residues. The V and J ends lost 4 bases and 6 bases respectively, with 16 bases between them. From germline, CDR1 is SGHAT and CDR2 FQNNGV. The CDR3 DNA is TGTGCCAGCAGCTATCTAGCGACCCCTTCCAATGAGCAGTTCTTC. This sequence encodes CASSYLATPSNEQFF.

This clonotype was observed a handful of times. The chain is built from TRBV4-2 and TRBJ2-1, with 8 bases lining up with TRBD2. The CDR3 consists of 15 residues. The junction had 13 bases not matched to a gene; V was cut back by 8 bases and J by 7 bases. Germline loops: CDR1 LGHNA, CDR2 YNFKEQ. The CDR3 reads CASGLTSGGPNEQFF. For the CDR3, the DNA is TGTGCCAGCGGCCTGACAAGCGGGGGCCCTAATGAGCAGTTCTTC.

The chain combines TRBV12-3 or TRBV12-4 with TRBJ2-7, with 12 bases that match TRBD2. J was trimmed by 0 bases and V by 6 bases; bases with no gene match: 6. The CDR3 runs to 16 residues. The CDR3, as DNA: TGTGCCAGCAGCGGACTAGCGGGGTCGTTCTCCTACGAGCAGTACTTC. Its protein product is CASSGLAGSFSYEQYF.

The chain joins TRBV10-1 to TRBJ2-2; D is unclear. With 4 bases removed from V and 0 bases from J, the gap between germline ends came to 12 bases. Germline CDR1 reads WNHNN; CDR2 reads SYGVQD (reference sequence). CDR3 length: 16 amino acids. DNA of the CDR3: TGCGCCAGCAGTGCTCTCCGACACCCGAACACCGGGGAGCTGTTTTTT. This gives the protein CASSALRHPNTGELFF.

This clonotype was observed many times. The CDR3 reads CSARAGEQFF. CDR3 DNA: TGCAGTGCGAGGGCCGGGGAGCAGTTCTTC. The chain combines TRBV20-1 with TRBJ2-1; D may be TRBD2 (5 bases). Germline CDR1 reads DFQATT; CDR2 reads SNEGSKA (reference sequence). The CDR3 is 10 residues long. V was clipped by 6 bases and J by 10 bases, with 10 bases between them.

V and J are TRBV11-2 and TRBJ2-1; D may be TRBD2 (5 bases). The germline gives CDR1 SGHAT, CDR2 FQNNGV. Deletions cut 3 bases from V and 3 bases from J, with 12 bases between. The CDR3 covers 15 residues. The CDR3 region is CASSFRFRDYNEQFF. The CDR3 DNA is TGTGCCAGCAGCTTCCGATTCCGGGACTACAATGAGCAGTTCTTC. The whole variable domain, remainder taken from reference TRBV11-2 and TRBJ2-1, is EAGVAQSPRYKIIEKRQSVAFWCNPISGHATLYWYQQILGQGPKLLIQFQNNGVVDDSQLPKDRFSAERLKGVDSTLKIQPAKLEDSAVYLCASSFRFRDYNEQFFGPGTRLTVL.

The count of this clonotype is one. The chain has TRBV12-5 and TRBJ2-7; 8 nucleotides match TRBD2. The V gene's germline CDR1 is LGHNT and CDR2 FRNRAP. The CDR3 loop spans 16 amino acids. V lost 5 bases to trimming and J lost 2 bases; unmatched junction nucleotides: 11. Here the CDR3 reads CASGTSPGLGAYEQYF. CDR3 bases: TGTGCTAGTGGTACCTCTCCGGGACTAGGGGCCTACGAGCAGTACTTC.

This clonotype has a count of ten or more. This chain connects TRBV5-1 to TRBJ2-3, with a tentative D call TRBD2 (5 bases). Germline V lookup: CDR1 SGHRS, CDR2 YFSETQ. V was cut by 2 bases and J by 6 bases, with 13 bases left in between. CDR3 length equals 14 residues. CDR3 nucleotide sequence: TGCGCCAGCAGCTTAGGCGGGTCGGGGGATACGCAGTATTTT. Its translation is CASSLGGSGDTQYF.

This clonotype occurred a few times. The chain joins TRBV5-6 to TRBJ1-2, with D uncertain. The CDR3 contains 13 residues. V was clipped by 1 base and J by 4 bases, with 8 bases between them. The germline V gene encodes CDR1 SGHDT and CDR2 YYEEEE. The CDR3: CASSLQATYGYTF. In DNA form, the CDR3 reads TGTGCCAGCAGCTTGCAGGCTACCTATGGCTACACCTTC.

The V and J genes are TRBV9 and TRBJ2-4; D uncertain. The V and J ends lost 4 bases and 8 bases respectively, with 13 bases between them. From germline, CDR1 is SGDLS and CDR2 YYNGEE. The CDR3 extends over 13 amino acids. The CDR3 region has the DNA TGTGCCAGCAGCTCCCAGGACGGTGACATTCAGTACTTC. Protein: CASSSQDGDIQYF. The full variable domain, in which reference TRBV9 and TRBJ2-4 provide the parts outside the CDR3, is DSGVTQTPKHLITATGQRVTLRCSPRSGDLSVYWYQQSLDQGLQFLIQYYNGEERAKGNILERFSAQQFPDLHSELNLSSLELGDSALYFCASSSQDGDIQYFGAGTRLSVL.

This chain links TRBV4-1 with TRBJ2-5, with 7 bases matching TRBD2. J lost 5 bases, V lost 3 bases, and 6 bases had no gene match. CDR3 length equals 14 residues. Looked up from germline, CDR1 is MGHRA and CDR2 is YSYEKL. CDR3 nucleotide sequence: TGCGCCAGCAGCCAGCTAGCGGTGCCCGAGACCCAGTACTTC. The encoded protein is CASSQLAVPETQYF.

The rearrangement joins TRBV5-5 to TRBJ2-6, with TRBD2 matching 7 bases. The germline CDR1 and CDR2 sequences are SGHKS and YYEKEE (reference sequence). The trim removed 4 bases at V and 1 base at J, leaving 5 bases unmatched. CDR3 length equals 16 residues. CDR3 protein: CASSPGRASGANVLTF. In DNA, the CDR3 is TGTGCCAGCAGCCCAGGGAGGGCGTCTGGGGCCAACGTCCTGACTTTC.

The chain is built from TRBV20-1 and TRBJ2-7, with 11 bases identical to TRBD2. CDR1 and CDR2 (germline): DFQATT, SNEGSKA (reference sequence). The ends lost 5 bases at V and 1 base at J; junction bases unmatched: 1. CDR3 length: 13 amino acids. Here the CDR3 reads CSAWTSGSYEQYF. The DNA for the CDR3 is TGCAGTGCTTGGACTAGCGGGTCCTACGAGCAGTACTTC.

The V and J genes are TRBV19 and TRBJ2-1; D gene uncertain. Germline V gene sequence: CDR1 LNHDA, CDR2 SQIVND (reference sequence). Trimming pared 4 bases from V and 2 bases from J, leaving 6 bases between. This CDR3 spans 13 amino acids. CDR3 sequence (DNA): TGTGCCAGTAGTAACAGCCCCTACAATGAGCAGTTCTTC. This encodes CASSNSPYNEQFF.

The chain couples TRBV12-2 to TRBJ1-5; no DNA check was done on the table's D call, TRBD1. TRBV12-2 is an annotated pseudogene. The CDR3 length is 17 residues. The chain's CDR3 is CASRLAGTGESNQPQHF. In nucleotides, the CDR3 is TGTGCAAGTCGCTTAGCGGGGACAGGGGAGAGCAATCAGCCCCAGCATTTT.

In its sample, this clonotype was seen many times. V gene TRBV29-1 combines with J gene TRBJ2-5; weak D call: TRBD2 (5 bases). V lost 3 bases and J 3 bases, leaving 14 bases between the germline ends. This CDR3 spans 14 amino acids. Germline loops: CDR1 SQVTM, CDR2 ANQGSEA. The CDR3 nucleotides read TGCAGCGTTGACTCGGATAGCGTTAAAGAGACCCAGTACTTC. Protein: CSVDSDSVKETQYF.

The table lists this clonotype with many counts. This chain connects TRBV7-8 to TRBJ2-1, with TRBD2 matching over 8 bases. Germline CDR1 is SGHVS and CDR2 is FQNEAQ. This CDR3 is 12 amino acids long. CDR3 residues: CATAGGRNEQFF. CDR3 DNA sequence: TGTGCGACCGCGGGAGGTCGCAATGAGCAGTTCTTC.

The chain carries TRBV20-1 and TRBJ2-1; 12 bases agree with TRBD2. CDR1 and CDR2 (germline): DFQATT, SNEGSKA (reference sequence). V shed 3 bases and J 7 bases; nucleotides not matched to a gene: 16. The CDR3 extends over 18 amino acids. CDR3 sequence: CSARTFTRTSGIGNEQFF. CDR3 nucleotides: TGCAGTGCTAGGACTTTTACCCGGACTAGCGGGATAGGAAATGAGCAGTTCTTC.

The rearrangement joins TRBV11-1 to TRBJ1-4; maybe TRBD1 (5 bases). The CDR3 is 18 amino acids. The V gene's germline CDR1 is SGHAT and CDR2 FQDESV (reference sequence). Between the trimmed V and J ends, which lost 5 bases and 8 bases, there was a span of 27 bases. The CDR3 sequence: CASSHFKLRQSFGEKLFF. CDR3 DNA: TGTGCCAGCAGCCATTTTAAACTCAGACAGTCATTTGGGGAAAAACTGTTTTTT.

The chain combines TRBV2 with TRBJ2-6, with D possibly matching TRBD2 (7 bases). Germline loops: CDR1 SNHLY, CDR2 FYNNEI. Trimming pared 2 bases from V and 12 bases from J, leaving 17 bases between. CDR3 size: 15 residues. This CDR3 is CASSERERGASVLTF. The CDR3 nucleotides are TGTGCCAGCAGTGAAAGGGAACGGGGGGCTAGCGTCCTGACTTTC. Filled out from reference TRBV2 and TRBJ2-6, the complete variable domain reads EPEVTQTPSHQVTQMGQEVILRCVPISNHLYFYWYRQILGQKVEFLVSFYNNEISEKSEIFDDQFSVERPDGSNFTLKIRSTKLEDSAMYFCASSERERGASVLTFGAGSRLTVL.